The 27 T cell receptor beta chains below were found in one sample sequenced in a study of blood T cell repertoires in COVID-19. Sequencing was performed with immunoSEQ multiplex PCR; in TCRdb, only in-frame clones are kept and a portion is missing. The data contain around 300,000 clones, 75% to 90% of them seen just once; the ten biggest clones take up less than 5.5%. The sample consisted of PBMCs or T cells enriched from blood (not recorded which). These receptors came from a man aged 25 to 45 who had recovered from COVID-19.

This sequence joins TRBV28 and TRBJ2-1; unclear D gene. CDR3 length equals 11 residues. The V gene's germline CDR1 is MDHEN and CDR2 SYDVKM. The V and J ends lost 3 bases and 9 bases respectively, with 6 bases between them. The CDR3 reads CASSFRSEQFF. CDR3 sequence (DNA): TGTGCCAGCAGTTTCCGTAGTGAGCAGTTCTTC.

V is TRBV5-4 and J is TRBJ1-4; TRBD1 aligns across 10 bases. Germline values: CDR1 SGHNT, CDR2 YYREEE (reference sequence). This CDR3 has 14 amino acids. V shed 4 bases and J 5 bases; nucleotides not matched to a gene: 2. CDR3 DNA: TGTGCCAGCAGCACGGGACAGGGGAATGAAAAACTGTTTTTT. Amino acid sequence: CASSTGQGNEKLFF. Complete variable domain (other parts from reference TRBV5-4 and TRBJ1-4): ETGVTQSPTHLIKTRGQQVTLRCSSQSGHNTVSWYQQALGQGPQFIFQYYREEENGRGNFPPRFSGLQFPNYSSELNVNALELDDSALYLCASSTGQGNEKLFFGSGTQLSVL.

J is TRBJ2-7 and V is TRBV15, with D possibly being TRBD1 (6 bases). V lost 1 base and J lost 0, with 13 bases in between. The germline V gene has CDR1 LNHNV and CDR2 YYDKDF (reference sequence). CDR3 size: 16 residues. CDR3 DNA sequence: TGTGCCACCAGCAGAGGAGCCGACAGGAGCTCCTACGAGCAGTACTTC. Protein sequence: CATSRGADRSSYEQYF.

The chain carries TRBV19 and TRBJ1-2; TRBD1 agrees at 7 bases. The V segment lost 10 bases and the J segment 2 bases; nucleotides outside the gene matches: 7. This CDR3 has 13 amino acids. Germline CDR1 is LNHDA and CDR2 is SQIVND (reference sequence). The CDR3 DNA is TGTGCCACCCGGCCGGGACAGAACTATGGCTACACCTTC. It is translated as CATRPGQNYGYTF.

The chain joins TRBV5-4 to TRBJ1-2; 9 positions match TRBD1. Germline values: CDR1 SGHNT, CDR2 YYREEE (reference sequence). The J segment lost 6 bases and the V segment lost 6 bases, leaving 9 bases of the junction unmatched. The CDR3 sequence is 14 residues long. The CDR3 nucleotides are TGTGCCAGCACCATGACAGGGGGTAGGGATGGCTACACCTTC. It yields the protein CASTMTGGRDGYTF.

The V call is TRBV28, the J call TRBJ1-3, with a tentative D call TRBD1 (6 bases). V was clipped by 4 bases and J by 0 bases, with 16 bases between them. CDR1 is MDHEN and CDR2 is SYDVKM in the germline V gene. The CDR3 totals 17 residues. CDR3 sequence: CASSSPGQFSSGNTIYF. CDR3 in DNA: TGTGCCAGCAGTTCGCCTGGACAGTTCAGCTCTGGAAACACCATATATTTT.

V is TRBV6-4 and J is TRBJ1-5, with a possible D match to TRBD1 (5 bases). The CDR3 loop spans 15 amino acids. Germline assignment: CDR1 MRHNA and CDR2 SNTAGT. V shed 7 bases and J shed 2 bases, with 15 bases lying between them. The DNA for the CDR3 is TGTGCCAGCACGCAGGGTCAGGGCGGCAATCAGCCCCAGCATTTT. Its translation: CASTQGQGGNQPQHF.

The chain uses TRBV14 and TRBJ2-4, with a tentative D call TRBD2 (7 bases). Trimming cost V 4 bases and J 6 bases, with 16 bases left between them. The CDR3 consists of 15 residues. Germline V gives CDR1 SGHDN, CDR2 FVKESK. This chain's CDR3 is CASSRIGGGRNIQYF. As DNA, the CDR3 is TGTGCCAGCAGCCGAATAGGGGGAGGGAGAAACATTCAGTACTTC. The complete variable domain, with remaining parts taken from reference TRBV14 and TRBJ2-4, reads EAGVTQFPSHSVIEKGQTVTLRCDPISGHDNLYWYRRVMGKEIKFLLHFVKESKQDESGMPNNRFLAERTGGTYSTLKVQPAELEDSGVYFCASSRIGGGRNIQYFGAGTRLSVL.

With regard to this clone: The sample has other DNA sequences that encode this CDR3 too. V and J are TRBV6-5 and TRBJ2-7; unclear D gene. The CDR3 spans 13 residues. The germline V gene has CDR1 MNHEY and CDR2 SVGAGI. Trimming cost V 0 bases and J 1 base, with 4 bases left between them. The CDR3 loop reads CASSYSTSYEQYF. The DNA of the CDR3 is TGTGCCAGCAGTTACTCCACTTCCTACGAGCAGTACTTC.

This chain uses TRBV6-2 or TRBV6-3 with TRBJ2-1; no definite D call. Germline CDR1 is MNHEY and CDR2 is SVGEGT. V was cut by 0 bases and J by 9 bases, with 6 bases left in between. The CDR3 totals 12 residues. The CDR3 region is CASSYSTGEQFF. Here the CDR3 DNA reads TGTGCCAGCAGTTACTCGACTGGTGAGCAGTTCTTC.

As regards this clone: A read error may produce the germline difference seen at one junction end. J is TRBJ1-5 and V is TRBV10-3; 7 positions agree with TRBD1. The germline V gene has CDR1 ENHRY and CDR2 SYGVKD. The CDR3 covers 17 residues. CDR3 DNA sequence: TGTGCCATCAGTGAGACAGGGGACCCCTCCCGGAATCGGCCCCAGCATTTT. Translating gives CAISETGDPSRNRPQHF.

The genes are TRBV27 and TRBJ2-7, with TRBD1 matching over 10 bases. The CDR3 is 16 amino acids. V was pared by 5 bases and J by 0 bases, with 7 bases of the junction left unmatched. Per the germline V gene, CDR1 is MNHEY and CDR2 is SMNVEV (reference sequence). For the CDR3, the DNA is TGTGCCAGCAGTCTGGGACAGGGGACGAGCTCCTACGAGCAGTACTTC. Its protein product is CASSLGQGTSSYEQYF.

This clone was found once. V gene TRBV5-6 combines with J gene TRBJ2-1, with 7 bases fitting TRBD2. V shed 4 bases, J shed 1 base, and the junction held 2 bases outside the gene matches. The CDR3 spans 14 residues. CDR1 and CDR2 from the germline V gene are SGHDT and YYEEEE. CDR3 DNA: TGTGCCAGCAGCCCCGGGGGGTCCTACAATGAGCAGTTCTTC. This sequence encodes CASSPGGSYNEQFF.

This clone was seen only a few times. This rearrangement joins TRBV9 to TRBJ1-3; 8 bases agree with TRBD1. CDR1 and CDR2 from the germline V gene are SGDLS and YYNGEE. This CDR3 has 16 residues. V dropped 1 base and J dropped 0; count of bases not matched to a gene: 3. The CDR3, as DNA: TGTGCCAGCAGCGTAAGGGACAGGTCCTCTGGAAACACCATATATTTT. Protein sequence: CASSVRDRSSGNTIYF. Together with reference TRBV9 and TRBJ1-3, the CDR3 gives the full variable domain: DSGVTQTPKHLITATGQRVTLRCSPRSGDLSVYWYQQSLDQGLQFLIQYYNGEERAKGNILERFSAQQFPDLHSELNLSSLELGDSALYFCASSVRDRSSGNTIYFGEGSWLTVV.

The CDR3: CASSYWASNSPLHF. Here the CDR3 DNA reads TGTGCCAGCAGTTATTGGGCGAGTAATTCACCCCTCCACTTT. V gene TRBV6-5 combines with J gene TRBJ1-6, with D unresolved. The CDR3 loop spans 14 amino acids. V was cut by 3 bases and J by 6 bases, with 9 bases left in between. Germline loops: CDR1 MNHEY, CDR2 SVGAGI.

The chain has TRBV6-5 and TRBJ2-5; 11 bases are a match to TRBD2. This CDR3 comprises 15 residues. Germline trimming cut 5 bases from V and 1 base from J; bases unmatched to any gene: 3. CDR1 is MNHEY, CDR2 SVGAGI, per germline. For the CDR3, the DNA is TGTGCCAGCAGTCCGACTAGCGGGACCCAAGAGACCCAGTACTTC. Translating gives CASSPTSGTQETQYF.

The V call is TRBV28, the J call TRBJ1-5, with 9 bases that match TRBD1. CDR1 is MDHEN, CDR2 SYDVKM, per germline. Unmatched junction bases numbered 5, after V lost 5 bases and J lost 6 bases. CDR3 length: 14 residues. The CDR3 here is CASSRQGGVQPQHF. The DNA of the CDR3 is TGTGCCAGCAGTCGACAGGGGGGAGTTCAGCCCCAGCATTTT.

J is TRBJ1-6 and V is TRBV28, with TRBD1 matching over 8 bases. V shed 1 base and J 10 bases; nucleotides not matched to a gene: 15. CDR1 MDHEN and CDR2 SYDVKM come from the germline V gene. This CDR3 contains 18 residues. The DNA of the CDR3 is TGTGCCAGCAGTTTATATCAATCTATCGTCAGGGGGCCCTCACCCCTCCACTTT. Protein sequence: CASSLYQSIVRGPSPLHF.

J is TRBJ1-6 and V is TRBV6-2 or TRBV6-3; 8 bases are shared with TRBD1. The CDR3 is made up of 15 amino acids. V was clipped by 5 bases and J by 7 bases; unmatched bases: 7. Germline V lookup: CDR1 MNHEY, CDR2 SVGEGT. CDR3 in amino acids: CASSGRRTGNSPLHF. The CDR3 DNA reads as TGTGCCAGCAGTGGCAGGCGGACAGGGAATTCACCCCTCCACTTT.

This clone showed up just once. V and J are TRBV11-1 and TRBJ1-1, with D hard to call. The CDR3 is 14 amino acids. CDR1 is SGHAT and CDR2 is FQDESV in the germline V gene (reference sequence). Trimming removed 5 bases at V and 1 base at J, with 11 bases between. CDR3 coding DNA: TGTGCCAGCAGCAGGGCGGGAAGGAACACTGAAGCTTTCTTT. It codes for CASSRAGRNTEAFF.

This sequence joins TRBV21-1 and TRBJ1-5; the table calls TRBD1, which could not be checked here. TRBV21-1 is given as a pseudogene. The CDR3 is 15 residues long. CDR3 coding DNA: TGTGCCAGCACCCACAGGGTGGTACAGAATCAGCCCCAGCATTTT. It translates to CASTHRVVQNQPQHF.

This clone was seen a single time. The chain has TRBV19 and TRBJ1-1; D is unresolved. The V end lost 5 bases, the J end lost 5 bases, and 6 bases lay between the germline ends. Germline-derived CDR1 and CDR2 are LNHDA and SQIVND (reference sequence). The CDR3 totals 11 residues. CDR3 sequence: CASSGGTEAFF. The CDR3 nucleotides are TGTGCCAGTAGTGGAGGGACTGAAGCTTTCTTT.

This sequence joins TRBV4-1 and TRBJ1-2; no clear D gene. The length of the CDR3 is 14 residues. The V end lost 4 bases, the J end lost 6 bases, and 15 bases lay between the germline ends. Germline-derived CDR1 and CDR2 are MGHRA and YSYEKL. CDR3 sequence reads: CASSLISVRDGYTF. Written as DNA, the CDR3 is TGCGCCAGCAGCCTTATCTCGGTCCGCGATGGCTACACCTTC.

A few counts support this clone. The V gene is TRBV2, the J gene TRBJ1-5, with a weak D call TRBD1 (6 bases). Germline V gives CDR1 SNHLY, CDR2 FYNNEI. This CDR3 has 15 residues. The germline V and J ends were trimmed by 2 bases and 5 bases, with 13 bases remaining between them. CDR3 protein: CASSESGAGDQPQHF. CDR3 DNA sequence: TGTGCCAGCAGTGAAAGTGGGGCAGGGGATCAGCCCCAGCATTTT.

The chain has TRBV20-1 and TRBJ1-6; no clear D gene. The germline V gene encodes CDR1 DFQATT and CDR2 SNEGSKA (reference sequence). This CDR3 is built from 11 residues. Trimming shortened V by 5 bases and J by 13 bases, and 12 bases separated the two germline ends. The CDR3 spells CSAAGASPLHF. In DNA form, the CDR3 reads TGCAGTGCTGCTGGAGCTTCTCCCCTCCACTTT.

The chain recombines TRBV12-3 or TRBV12-4 with TRBJ2-1, with 8 bases that match TRBD1. Trimming removed 6 bases from V and 12 bases from J; junction bases left unmatched: 7. The CDR3 runs 12 residues. The CDR3 here is CASSPRQGSQFF. The CDR3 DNA reads TGTGCCAGCAGCCCCCGACAGGGGTCGCAGTTCTTC.

This chain joins TRBV3-1 (or the pseudogene TRBV3-2) and TRBJ2-3; perhaps TRBD1 as D (5 bases). CDR3 length: 13 residues. V was shortened by 5 bases and J by 3 bases, with 9 bases between the two germline ends. Germline CDR1 and CDR2: LGHDT and YNNKEL (reference sequence). The CDR3: CASSMRQTDTQYF. The CDR3 nucleotides are TGTGCCAGCAGCATGAGACAGACAGATACGCAGTATTTT.